This is a list of T cell receptor beta chains from one sample in a study of blood T cells in healthy people across ages. MiXCR, run by TCRdb on the 5' RACE reads, gives a single entry per CDR3 protein. This table has 1.5 million to 2 million distinct CDR3 sequences, about 32% appearing once. The sample taken for sequencing was blood. These receptors all come from a woman in her 30s in good health. The CDR3 runs from the conserved cysteine through the conserved F or W.

cdr3_length	v_call	cdr3_aa
13	TRBV10-2	CASSGTGEQPQHF
15	TRBV9	CASSKAQGLGYEQYF
12	TRBV20-1	CSASKPGTEAFF
14	TRBV6-6	CASSYNSNTGELFF
14	TRBV5-1	CASSLAGQNTEAFF
15	TRBV4-1	CASRPLGGSPYEQYF
13	TRBV29-1	CGVGGEPFYGYTF
16	TRBV7-9	CASRQLGLGQDTEAFF
13	TRBV7-2	CASSLVGYEKLFF
15	TRBV2	CASREGSASTDTQYF
14	TRBV20-1	CSASKLGGLDEQYF
15	TRBV3-1	CASSQDGQPWETQYF
15	TRBV6-2/TRBV6-3	CASSPTNLSNQPQHF
15	TRBV9	CASSVGASGRETQYF
18	TRBV4-2	CASSQDVREGRLADTQYF
16	TRBV5-5	CASSLTAREIGNTIYF
14	TRBV29-1	CSTTIAGGTDTQYF
14	TRBV3-1	CASSQSDSDEKLFF
15	TRBV7-9	CASSLAQTGGYTQYF